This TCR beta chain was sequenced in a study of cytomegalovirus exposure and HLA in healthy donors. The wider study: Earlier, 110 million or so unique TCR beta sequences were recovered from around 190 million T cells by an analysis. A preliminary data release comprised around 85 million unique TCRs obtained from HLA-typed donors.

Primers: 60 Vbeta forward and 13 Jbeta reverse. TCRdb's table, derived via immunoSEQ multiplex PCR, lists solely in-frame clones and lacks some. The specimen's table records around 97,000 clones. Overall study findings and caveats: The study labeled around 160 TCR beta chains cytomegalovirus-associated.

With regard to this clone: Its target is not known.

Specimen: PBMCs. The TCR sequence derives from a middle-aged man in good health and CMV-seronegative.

Here the CDR3 DNA reads TGTGCCAGCAGAAACAGGGGGCCTAACACTGAAGCTTTCTTT. Translation gives CASRNRGPNTEAFF. The V and J genes are TRBV6-5 and TRBJ1-1; 9 bases fit TRBD1. Germline V gene lookup returns CDR1 MNHEY and CDR2 SVGAGI. The CDR3 consists of 14 residues. V lost 6 bases and J lost 2; bases outside the gene matches: 4.